This T cell receptor beta chain was profiled in a study of PD-1 blockade in classical Hodgkin lymphoma. Whole-study findings and limits: Compared with healthy donors, newly diagnosed patients reportedly showed lower baseline TCR diversity. Patients starting nivolumab less than 1 year after ASCT had lower diversity and were excluded from later analyses.

Germline V CDR1 and CDR2: LNHNV, YYDKDF (reference sequence). The CDR3 extends over 13 amino acids. V lost 4 bases, J lost 1 base, and 7 bases lay in between. About this clone: Its antigen is currently unknown.

Each patient experienced a relapse that followed autologous stem cell transplantation, and brentuximab vedotin exposure varied. Sequenced by immunoSEQ multiplex PCR; TCRdb stores in-frame clones only, minus some. The profile shows some 96,000 clones, 80% to 95% of them singletons. This specimen was peripheral blood mononuclear cells (PBMCs), taken at baseline. The chain links TRBV15 to TRBJ1-1; no clear D. The clonotype was recovered from a human donor with classical Hodgkin lymphoma. The CDR3: CATSTARNTEAFF. Written as DNA, the CDR3 is TGTGCCACCAGCACCGCGAGGAACACTGAAGCTTTCTTT.